One sample yielded the 25 T cell receptor beta chains listed below, sequenced in a study of cytomegalovirus exposure and HLA in healthy donors. 13 Jbeta primers and 60 Vbeta primers were used for the PCR. Profiling relied on immunoSEQ multiplex PCR, and the TCRdb table lists in-frame clones only, not all of them. The table lists about 120,000 clones, 75% of them singletons. The sequenced sample consisted of PBMCs. These receptors originate from a woman between 40 and 55 years old in good health and CMV-seropositive.

The V and J genes are TRBV5-1 and TRBJ2-1; D is uncertain. This CDR3 is 14 amino acids long. Trimming took 6 bases from V and 1 from J, leaving 11 bases between them. CDR1 is SGHRS and CDR2 is YFSETQ in the germline V gene. In DNA, the CDR3 is TGCGCCAGCACCCTCGCGTGGTCCTACAATGAGCAGTTCTTC. This gives the protein CASTLAWSYNEQFF.

This chain connects TRBV7-2 to TRBJ1-4, with 8 bases that match TRBD1. The CDR3 runs 17 residues. From germline, CDR1 is SGHTA and CDR2 FQGNSA. The V and J ends lost 5 bases and 8 bases, in that order; junction bases with no gene match: 16. CDR3 sequence reads: CASSAETGVLIREKLFF. For the CDR3, the DNA is TGTGCCAGCAGCGCCGAGACAGGGGTCTTAATACGCGAAAAACTGTTTTTT.

In this sample, this clone turned up once. This chain joins TRBV19 and TRBJ2-5, with D possibly being TRBD2 (6 bases). Germline V gene lookup returns CDR1 LNHDA and CDR2 SQIVND (reference sequence). The CDR3 is 13 residues long. V lost 6 bases to trimming and J lost 3 bases, with 11 bases between them. The CDR3, as DNA: TGTGCCAGTAGACCCCGGGAGAAAGAGACCCAGTACTTC. Its translation is CASRPREKETQYF.

The chain combines TRBV30 with TRBJ2-7, with 9 bases fitting TRBD1. Trimming cost V 3 bases and J 6 bases; bases outside gene matches: 12. CDR3 length: 15 amino acids. CDR1 and CDR2 (germline): GTSNPN, SVGIG (reference sequence). The CDR3 DNA reads TGTGCCTGGAGCCGCTCCGGGACAGGGTCTAGCGAGCAGTACTTC. Translated: CAWSRSGTGSSEQYF. Full variable domain (remainder filled in from reference TRBV30 and TRBJ2-7): SQTIHQWPATLVQPVGSPLSLECTVEGTSNPNLYWYRQAAGRGLQLLFYSVGIGQISSEVPQNLSASRPQDRQFILSSKKLLLSDSGFYLCAWSRSGTGSSEQYFGPGTRLTVT.

The chain has TRBV10-3 and TRBJ1-1, with 8 bases identical to TRBD1. CDR1 ENHRY and CDR2 SYGVKD come from the germline V gene. Trimming removed 4 bases from V and 1 base from J; junction bases left unmatched: 8. The CDR3 is made up of 16 amino acids. The CDR3 nucleotides are TGTGCCATCAGTGGGCAGGGGGCCTTCCCGAACACTGAAGCTTTCTTT. Translation gives CAISGQGAFPNTEAFF.

V usage is TRBV11-2 and J usage is TRBJ2-7; 10 bases line up with TRBD2. The CDR3 is 15 amino acids. Trimming at V came to 3 bases and at J to 5 bases, leaving 7 bases not matched to a gene. Germline V gene lookup returns CDR1 SGHAT and CDR2 FQNNGV. CDR3 nucleotide sequence: TGTGCCAGCAGCTTTCCGGGACTAGCGTCCCACGAGCAGTACTTC. Translation gives CASSFPGLASHEQYF. The entire variable domain, with the rest obtained from reference TRBV11-2 and TRBJ2-7, is as follows: EAGVAQSPRYKIIEKRQSVAFWCNPISGHATLYWYQQILGQGPKLLIQFQNNGVVDDSQLPKDRFSAERLKGVDSTLKIQPAKLEDSAVYLCASSFPGLASHEQYFGPGTRLTVT.

The chain joins TRBV5-6 to TRBJ1-1, with D possibly TRBD1 on 5 matching bases. Germline CDR1 SGHDT, CDR2 YYEEEE. The CDR3 is 13 amino acids. Between the trimmed V and J ends, which lost 6 bases and 6 bases, there was a span of 15 bases. This CDR3 is CASTWGSEAEAFF. Here the CDR3 DNA reads TGTGCCAGCACCTGGGGCTCTGAAGCTGAAGCTTTCTTT.

This chain uses TRBV5-4 with TRBJ2-1; TRBD2 matches at 10 bases. The CDR3 length is 15 residues. Germline V gene sequence: CDR1 SGHNT, CDR2 YYREEE (reference sequence). Unmatched junction bases numbered 2, after V lost 1 base and J lost 4 bases. CDR3 bases: TGTGCCAGCAGCTTGAAAGCGGGGGGGTACAATGAGCAGTTCTTC. Translated, it gives CASSLKAGGYNEQFF. Full variable domain (outside the CDR3, taken from reference TRBV5-4 and TRBJ2-1): ETGVTQSPTHLIKTRGQQVTLRCSSQSGHNTVSWYQQALGQGPQFIFQYYREEENGRGNFPPRFSGLQFPNYSSELNVNALELDDSALYLCASSLKAGGYNEQFFGPGTRLTVL.

The genes are TRBV5-5 and TRBJ2-5; 11 bases agree with TRBD2. V dropped 5 bases and J dropped 1; count of bases not matched to a gene: 7. The length of the CDR3 is 16 residues. Germline values: CDR1 SGHKS, CDR2 YYEKEE (reference sequence). In DNA form, the CDR3 reads TGTGCCAGCAGACTTCTAGCGGGAGGTCTCCAAGAGACCCAGTACTTC. It is translated as CASRLLAGGLQETQYF.

The chain combines TRBV30 with TRBJ1-5; D ambiguous. The germline CDR1 and CDR2 sequences are GTSNPN and SVGIG (reference sequence). Between the trimmed V and J ends, which lost 3 bases and 7 bases, there was a span of 13 bases. This CDR3 region has 13 residues. The CDR3 DNA is TGTGCCTGGAGGGGGAGGGCAGACCAGCCCCAGCATTTT. It is translated as CAWRGRADQPQHF.

This clone was found a few times. The gene calls are TRBV7-6 and TRBJ2-7, with D tentatively TRBD1 (7 bases). The germline V gene has CDR1 SGHVS and CDR2 FNYEAQ. The V gene lost 5 bases and the J gene lost 7 bases, with 18 bases spanning the gap. The CDR3 loop spans 14 amino acids. DNA for the CDR3: TGTGCCAGCAGCCCCTTGGAGGGGGCGGGGGAGCAGTACTTC. Its protein product is CASSPLEGAGEQYF.

This chain uses TRBV5-1 with TRBJ2-7; possible D gene TRBD2, 6 bases. The germline V gene has CDR1 SGHRS and CDR2 YFSETQ. V lost 3 bases to trimming and J lost 3 bases, with 13 bases between them. CDR3 length: 14 amino acids. CDR3 sequence (DNA): TGCGCCAGCAGCTCCATCGGGAGAAACTACGAGCAGTACTTC. This translates into CASSSIGRNYEQYF.

V is TRBV7-9 and J is TRBJ2-1, with 10 positions matching TRBD2. In germline, CDR1 is SEHNR, CDR2 FQNEAQ (reference sequence). This CDR3 contains 15 residues. V lost 4 bases, J lost 8 bases, and 8 bases stayed unmatched. The CDR3 sequence is CASSSRLAGLDEQFF. CDR3 coding DNA: TGTGCCAGCAGCTCACGACTAGCGGGTTTGGATGAGCAGTTCTTC.

DNA for the CDR3: TGTGCCATTACGGCAGGGGGCCGTACTGAAGCTTTCTTT. Its protein is CAITAGGRTEAFF. The chain recombines TRBV6-6 with TRBJ1-1; TRBD1 aligns across 8 bases. Germline V gives CDR1 MNHNY, CDR2 SVGAGI (reference sequence). The CDR3 is 13 amino acids. V trimming: 10 bases; J trimming: 5 bases; junction bases outside the gene matches: 9.

The chain couples TRBV5-1 to TRBJ1-6, with D tentatively TRBD1 (6 bases). V was trimmed by 1 base and J by 10 bases, leaving 24 bases between them. Germline V gene data show CDR1 as SGHRS and CDR2 as YFSETQ. This CDR3 has 18 residues. The CDR3 sequence: CASSLPLRAGVGRSPLHF. In DNA, the CDR3 is TGCGCCAGCAGCTTGCCTCTTCGGGCAGGGGTTGGTCGCTCACCCCTCCACTTT.

The chain's CDR3 is CASSSSGAIGSEAFF. In nucleotides, the CDR3 is TGTGCCAGCAGCTCTTCAGGGGCGATCGGGTCTGAAGCTTTCTTT. The V gene is TRBV9, the J gene TRBJ1-1; possibly TRBD1 for D (6 bases). CDR1 is SGDLS, CDR2 YYNGEE, per germline. The V gene lost 4 bases and the J gene lost 6 bases, with 19 bases spanning the gap. The CDR3 runs to 15 residues.

This chain links TRBV7-8 with TRBJ1-6; 9 bases fit TRBD1. The V and J ends lost 5 bases and 4 bases, in that order; junction bases with no gene match: 9. The CDR3 totals 17 residues. CDR1 is SGHVS, CDR2 FQNEAQ, per germline. The CDR3 DNA reads TGTGCCAGCAGCCGCTGGGACAGGGCAGAATATAATTCACCCCTCCACTTT. It codes for CASSRWDRAEYNSPLHF. Using reference TRBV7-8 and TRBJ1-6 for the parts outside the CDR3, the full variable domain is GAGVSQSPRYKVAKRGQDVALRCDPISGHVSLFWYQQALGQGPEFLTYFQNEAQLDKSGLPSDRFFAERPEGSVSTLKIQRTQQEDSAVYLCASSRWDRAEYNSPLHFGNGTRLTVT.

This chain joins TRBV19 and TRBJ1-2; D perhaps matches TRBD1 (5 bases). From germline, CDR1 is LNHDA and CDR2 SQIVND (reference sequence). The germline V and J ends were trimmed by 5 bases and 0 bases, with 10 bases remaining between them. The CDR3 totals 14 residues. The CDR3 sequence: CASSGAQPNYGYTF. CDR3 sequence (DNA): TGTGCCAGTAGTGGGGCACAACCTAACTATGGCTACACCTTC.

This clone turned up a few times. The genes are TRBV7-2 and TRBJ1-5, with D possibly TRBD1 on 5 matching bases. CDR1 SGHTA and CDR2 FQGNSA come from the germline V gene. The CDR3 covers 14 residues. Trimming stripped 5 bases from V and 3 bases from J, with 11 bases between. CDR3 in amino acids: CASSVDRVNQPQHF. DNA for the CDR3: TGTGCCAGCAGCGTCGACAGAGTCAATCAGCCCCAGCATTTT. The variable domain in full, with the rest retrieved from reference TRBV7-2 and TRBJ1-5, is GAGVSQSPSNKVTEKGKDVELRCDPISGHTALYWYRQSLGQGLEFLIYFQGNSAPDKSGLPSDRFSAERTGGSVSTLTIQRTQQEDSAVYLCASSVDRVNQPQHFGDGTRLSIL.

The chain employs TRBV18 and TRBJ2-1; 8 positions match TRBD1. Germline-derived CDR1 and CDR2 are KGHSH and LQKENI. J was trimmed by 10 bases and V by 5 bases; bases with no gene match: 4. CDR3 size: 12 residues. The CDR3 here is CASSSDRDEQFF. The CDR3 nucleotides read TGTGCCAGCTCATCGGACAGGGACGAGCAGTTCTTC. The full variable domain, rest sourced from reference TRBV18 and TRBJ2-1, is NAGVMQNPRHLVRRRGQEARLRCSPMKGHSHVYWYRQLPEEGLKFMVYLQKENIIDESGMPKERFSAEFPKEGPSILRIQQVVRGDSAAYFCASSSDRDEQFFGPGTRLTVL.

The rearrangement joins TRBV7-9 to TRBJ2-7; 9 bases map to TRBD2. This CDR3 contains 15 residues. The V gene's germline CDR1 is SEHNR and CDR2 FQNEAQ (reference sequence). Trimming cost V 5 bases and J 6 bases; bases outside gene matches: 11. CDR3 sequence (DNA): TGTGCCAGCAGCCCCACCTTGGGCGGGAGGGGCGAGCAGTACTTC. Residues: CASSPTLGGRGEQYF.

The chain employs TRBV19 and TRBJ2-7; 9 bases are a match to TRBD2. The CDR3 covers 14 residues. V was clipped by 10 bases and J by 3 bases; unmatched bases: 10. Germline CDR1 and CDR2: LNHDA and SQIVND (reference sequence). CDR3 DNA: TGTGCCACCCTGAGTGCGGGAGGGGGCTACGAGCAGTACTTC. Protein sequence: CATLSAGGGYEQYF. The complete variable domain, with remaining parts taken from reference TRBV19 and TRBJ2-7, reads DGGITQSPKYLFRKEGQNVTLSCEQNLNHDAMYWYRQDPGQGLRLIYYSQIVNDFQKGDIAEGYSVSREKKESFPLTVTSAQKNPTAFYLCATLSAGGGYEQYFGPGTRLTVT.

This chain links TRBV30 with TRBJ1-1, with 9 bases identical to TRBD1. This CDR3 spans 12 amino acids. Germline V gene data show CDR1 as GTSNPN and CDR2 as SVGIG (reference sequence). After removal of 8 bases from V and 3 bases from J, the junction contained 4 bases not matched to a gene. The DNA of the CDR3 is TGTGCCAGGGACAGGGCGGACACTGAAGCTTTCTTT. It is translated as CARDRADTEAFF.

The gene calls are TRBV4-1 and TRBJ1-2; D is unresolved. Germline values: CDR1 MGHRA, CDR2 YSYEKL. This CDR3 spans 15 amino acids. Between the trimmed V and J ends, which lost 0 bases and 2 bases, there was a span of 10 bases. The CDR3 region is CASSQDELFNYGYTF. CDR3 coding DNA: TGCGCCAGCAGCCAAGATGAGCTTTTCAACTATGGCTACACCTTC.

The V and J genes are TRBV27 and TRBJ1-1, with D perhaps matching TRBD1 (6 bases). The CDR3 spans 15 residues. Germline CDR1 reads MNHEY; CDR2 reads SMNVEV (reference sequence). Trimming took 3 bases from V and 5 from J, leaving 16 bases between them. The CDR3 here is CASSFLGGRGTEAFF. CDR3 in DNA: TGTGCCAGCAGTTTTCTCGGGGGGCGCGGGACTGAAGCTTTCTTT.